This TCR beta chain was sequenced for a study of identical twins (dated by TCRdb to 2016 to 2017). The study in broad terms: To test whether fetal clonotypes persist, the study used deep sequencing on TCR alpha and beta repertoires from monozygotic twins, unrelated adults of various ages, and cord blood. To rule out contamination, replicate twin experiments were performed at different times with different library preparation protocols.

The protocol used for the library was 5' RACE. This sample was sequenced with an Illumina HiSeq 2000. A universal primer binding site was added through template switching, and the final cDNA carried a unique molecular identifier so that TCR cDNA molecules could be counted accurately. Specific primers in the conserved constant-segment region were used to synthesize first-strand cDNA for the TCR alpha and beta chains. To control for contamination, each cDNA library was double barcoded with a SMART-Mk sample barcode plus Illumina barcodes. Two successive PCR steps introduced TruSeq adapter sequences along with Illumina sample barcodes. TCR alpha and beta cDNA libraries were sequenced on the Illumina HiSeq platform with custom primers. The published analysis was carried out like this. Raw reads were processed with MiGEC to extract unique molecular identifiers, and MiXCR was used to determine CDR3 positions. Recombination models were inferred per individual with the repgenHMM and IGoR tools using an EM algorithm. The analysis of shared clonotypes was done with the tcR package in R, with sharing normalized by the product of cloneset sizes. To study raw recombination without the effects of thymic and clonal selection, out-of-frame nonproductive sequences were analyzed. TCRdb handled the public reads itself, with Q25 trimming in fastp and clone calling in MiXCR, and kept productive beta chains. Here each entry gathers all rows of one CDR3 protein and keeps the most common genes and DNA. Clone size and V and J calls follow TCRdb, not the original study. The sample profile shows around 240,000 distinct CDR3 sequences; about 10% of them were found once. The ten largest account for about a tenth of the sample.

This clonotype has ten or more counts. Its target antigen remains unknown. Base qualities are not at hand, and no much larger clone is one base apart. Every donor was a healthy Caucasian. Miltenyi CD45RO+ enrichment and human naive T-cell isolation kits were used to isolate memory (CD45RO+) and naive T cells from PBMC. Study-level results and caveats: Recombination models systematically underestimated out-of-frame TCR alpha sharing in monozygotic twins but agreed with sharing between unrelated individuals. Zero-insertion analyses could be partly confounded by invariant T cells such as MAIT and iNKT, though diverse VJ usage argued against such confounding for most clonotypes. Compared with coincidental sharing between unrelated individuals, an excess of low generation-probability sequences was observed among out-of-frame TCR alpha sequences shared between twins. Because the same donors could not be followed over many years, the conclusions depended on cross-sectional statistical analysis. A weaker excess of twin sharing was found in beta out-of-frame sequences because the signal-to-noise ratio was lowered by fewer shared sequences. Fewer insertions were carried by abundant cord blood beta clonotypes, a similar but weaker trend appeared in young adult naive repertoires, and no such trend appeared in memory repertoires.

CDR1 SGHRS and CDR2 YFSETQ are derived from the germline V gene. The CDR3, cysteine through phenylalanine, is 13 amino acids long. Of the read, only the CDR3 DNA is kept; its 39 bases are in frame from base 1. V is reduced by 5 bases and J by 1 base, leaving a spacing of 9 bases between them. Rearrangement joined TRBV5-1 to TRBJ1-1, with no confident D gene call. The TCR comes from a man over 45 in good health. The sample consisted of memory T cells sorted from blood. The sample's cell subset or site label, decoded: CD45RO+ enriched T cells. The CDR3 protein is CASSFDRNTEAFF. In nucleotides, the sequence is TGCGCCAGCAGTTTCGACCGGAACACTGAAGCTTTCTTT.